This T cell receptor (beta chain) derives from a study of T cells after yellow fever vaccination. V lost 5 bases, J lost 3 bases, and 13 bases lay in between. From germline, CDR1 is MDHEN and CDR2 SYDVKM. The CDR3 runs to 14 residues. MiXCR, applied by TCRdb to the 5' RACE reads, yields one record per CDR3 protein. The sample has some 120,000 distinct CDR3 sequences; nearly 15% are singletons. This clonotype was seen a few times. The sequence was collected from a man aged 18 to 30 who received the YFV17D yellow fever vaccine. Sequencing used CD8+ T cells sorted from PBMCs, obtained 5 days after the yellow fever booster vaccination. The chain has TRBV28 and TRBJ2-5; D remains ambiguous. This CDR3 reads CASSPLRPEETQYF. DNA for the CDR3: TGTGCCAGCAGTCCACTCAGACCGGAAGAGACCCAGTACTTC.